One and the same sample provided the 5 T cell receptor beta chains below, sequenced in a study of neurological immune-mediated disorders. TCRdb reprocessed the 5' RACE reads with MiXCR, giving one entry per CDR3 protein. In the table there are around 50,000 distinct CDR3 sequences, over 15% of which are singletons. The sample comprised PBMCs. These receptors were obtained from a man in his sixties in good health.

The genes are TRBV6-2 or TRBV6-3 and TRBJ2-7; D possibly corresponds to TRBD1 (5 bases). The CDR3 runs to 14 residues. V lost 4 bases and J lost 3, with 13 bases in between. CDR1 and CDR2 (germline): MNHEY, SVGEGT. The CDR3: CASSFAGRNYEQYF. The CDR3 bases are TGTGCCAGCAGTTTTGCAGGGCGGAACTACGAGCAGTACTTC.

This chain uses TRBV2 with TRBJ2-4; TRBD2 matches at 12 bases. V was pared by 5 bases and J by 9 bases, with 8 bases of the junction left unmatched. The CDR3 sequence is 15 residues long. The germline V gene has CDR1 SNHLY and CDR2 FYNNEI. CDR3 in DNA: TGTGCCAGCAGTCGATGGACTAGCGGGATGGGCATTCAGTACTTC. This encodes CASSRWTSGMGIQYF.

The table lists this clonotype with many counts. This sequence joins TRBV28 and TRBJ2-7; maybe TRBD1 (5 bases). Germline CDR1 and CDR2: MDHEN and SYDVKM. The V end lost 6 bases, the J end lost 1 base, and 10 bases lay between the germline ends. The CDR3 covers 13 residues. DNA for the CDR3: TGTGCCAGCAGCCAAGGACATTCCTACGAGCAGTACTTC. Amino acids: CASSQGHSYEQYF.

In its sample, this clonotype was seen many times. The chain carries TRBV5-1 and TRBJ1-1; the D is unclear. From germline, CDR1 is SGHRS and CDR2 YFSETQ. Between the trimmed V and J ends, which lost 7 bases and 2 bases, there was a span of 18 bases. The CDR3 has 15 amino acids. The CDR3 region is CASLTFEGSNTEAFF. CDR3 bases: TGCGCCAGCCTCACCTTTGAGGGATCTAACACTGAAGCTTTCTTT.

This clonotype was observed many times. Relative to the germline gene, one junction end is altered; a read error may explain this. This chain's CDR3 is CASSQLGGVGDF. CDR3 nucleotide sequence: TGTGCCAGCAGCCAGTTGGGGGGGGTAGGGGATTTT. The rearrangement links TRBV28 to TRBJ1-5; weak D call: TRBD1 (5 bases). The length of the CDR3 is 12 residues. CDR1 is MDHEN and CDR2 is SYDVKM in the germline V gene. The entire variable domain, with the rest obtained from reference TRBV28 and TRBJ1-5, is as follows: DVKVTQSSRYLVKRTGEKVFLECVQDMDHENMFWYRQDPGLGLRLIYFSYDVKMKEKGDIPEGYSVSREKKERFSLILESASTNQTSMYLCASSQLGGVGDFGDGTRLSIL.